These T cell receptor beta chains were read from a single sample in a study of CD8 T cells in Susac syndrome. TCRdb re-derived calls from the immunoSEQ multiplex PCR reads in MiXCR, one entry per CDR3 protein. The top ten clones hold about 0.12% of a sample with about 400,000 distinct CDR3 sequences, approximately 85% of them seen once. The specimen was CD8+ T cells from PBMCs. The source of these receptors is a human donor with multiple sclerosis. Each CDR3 is given with its conserved first and last residue. A D gene is named only where the DNA matches it firmly. Some rows have no size entry. The others give once, few or many, or a class for an expanded clone.

clone size	V gene	D gene	J gene	CDR3 protein	CDR3 DNA
-	TRBV25-1	-	TRBJ2-7	CASRRTGDYEQYF	TGTGCCAGCAGGAGGACGGGCGACTACGAGCAGTACTTC
-	TRBV7-9	-	TRBJ1-4	CASRAVGSRMDEKLFF	TGTGCCAGCAGGGCCGTTGGGTCCCGGATGGATGAAAAACTGTTTTTT
-	TRBV30	-	TRBJ2-7	CAWRGISSYEQYF	TGTGCCTGGAGGGGGATAAGCTCCTACGAGCAGTACTTC
few	TRBV6-1	-	TRBJ1-5	CASSETGGNQPQHF	TGTGCCAGCAGCGAGACAGGCGGAAATCAGCCCCAGCATTTT
-	TRBV5-6	-	TRBJ2-3	CASSWGVGTRTDTQYF	TGTGCCAGCAGCTGGGGGGTCGGCACCCGCACAGATACGCAGTATTTT
once	TRBV2	TRBD2	TRBJ2-2	CATLTSGRGPYGGELFF	TGTGCCACCCTGACTAGCGGGAGGGGCCCTTATGGCGGGGAGCTGTTTTTT
-	TRBV25-1	-	TRBJ2-7	CASSEFFSVSSYEQYF	TGTGCCAGCAGTGAATTCTTTTCGGTCAGCTCCTACGAGCAGTACTTC
few	TRBV6-6	-	TRBJ2-7	CASSQGEQYF	TGTGCCAGCAGCCAGGGCGAGCAGTACTTC
-	TRBV7-8	-	TRBJ2-3	CASSKRAQMVDTQYF	TGTGCCAGCAGCAAAAGGGCCCAAATGGTAGATACGCAGTATTTT
-	TRBV7-2	-	TRBJ2-4	CASSSYAGTQAKNIQYF	TGTGCCAGCAGCTCGTACGCCGGGACCCAAGCCAAAAACATTCAGTACTTC
-	TRBV6-1	-	TRBJ2-5	CASTPARGGPGETQYF	TGTGCCAGCACACCAGCTAGGGGGGGGCCGGGAGAGACCCAGTACTTC
-	TRBV11-2	-	TRBJ2-5	CASSSSWENGIQETQYF	TGTGCCAGCAGCTCTTCATGGGAGAACGGGATCCAAGAGACCCAGTACTTC
-	TRBV29-1	-	TRBJ2-7	CSVEDPNGGLYEQYF	TGCAGCGTTGAAGACCCCAACGGGGGACTCTACGAGCAGTACTTC
-	TRBV12-5	TRBD1	TRBJ2-2	CASGLVLGDRLDTGELFF	TGTGCTAGTGGTTTGGTACTCGGGGACAGGCTAGACACCGGGGAGCTGTTTTTT
-	TRBV14	-	TRBJ2-3	CASSRNDREGDTQYF	TGTGCCAGCAGCCGGAACGACAGGGAGGGAGATACGCAGTATTTT
-	TRBV29-1	-	TRBJ2-7	CSVGGDLYEQYF	TGCAGCGTTGGAGGGGACCTCTACGAGCAGTACTTC
-	TRBV30	TRBD1	TRBJ2-7	CAVTGQGKVYEQYF	TGTGCCGTTACCGGACAGGGGAAGGTCTACGAGCAGTACTTC
few	TRBV6-1	TRBD1	TRBJ1-1	CASSETGALGEAFF	TGTGCCAGCAGTGAAACAGGGGCGCTGGGTGAAGCTTTCTTT
-	TRBV3-1	TRBD1	TRBJ2-3	CASSLEDRVTDTQYF	TGTGCCAGCAGCCTCGAGGACAGGGTCACGGATACGCAGTATTTT
once	TRBV27	TRBD2	TRBJ2-1	CASSPLAGGIYEQFF	TGTGCCAGCAGTCCCCTCGCGGGAGGGATCTATGAGCAGTTCTTC
-	TRBV21-1	-	TRBJ2-7	CASSKNPPVARTTYEQYF	TGTGCCAGCAGCAAAAACCCCCCGGTGGCACGGACGACCTACGAGCAGTACTTC
-	TRBV12-3/TRBV12-4	TRBD2	TRBJ2-3	CASINGRGGTDTQYF	TGTGCCAGCATTAACGGGAGGGGGGGCACAGATACGCAGTATTTT
-	TRBV11-1	-	TRBJ2-6	CASSSTNLEVSGALSGANVLTF	TGTGCCAGCAGCTCGACCAACCTGGAGGTTAGCGGAGCCCTCTCTGGGGCCAACGTCCTGACTTTC
once	TRBV27	TRBD1	TRBJ2-7	CASSFFSPTGTGYYEQYF	TGTGCCAGCAGTTTTTTTTCCCCTACCGGGACAGGGTACTACGAGCAGTACTTC
-	TRBV29-1	-	TRBJ2-3	CSVEDLPGLNTDTQYF	TGCAGCGTTGAAGATCTTCCGGGCCTTAACACAGATACGCAGTATTTT
-	TRBV5-5	-	TRBJ2-7	CASSLGGTEQYF	TGTGCCAGCAGCTTGGGGGGGACTGAGCAGTACTTC
-	TRBV4-1	TRBD2	TRBJ2-7	CASSQAPGLSYEQYF	TGCGCCAGCAGCCAAGCTCCGGGACTATCCTACGAGCAGTACTTC
-	TRBV29-1	-	TRBJ2-1	CSASTGFEGAEQFF	TGCAGCGCTTCTACAGGGTTTGAAGGGGCCGAGCAGTTCTTC
once	TRBV10-1	-	TRBJ1-2	CAGIPKKPYGYTF	TGCGCCGGAATCCCAAAAAAGCCCTATGGCTACACCTTC
-	TRBV6-5	TRBD1	TRBJ1-1	CASSYGRGGNTEAFF	TGTGCCAGCAGTTACGGCAGGGGGGGTAACACTGAAGCTTTCTTT
once	TRBV12-3/TRBV12-4	-	TRBJ2-7	CASSYGVNEQYF	TGTGCCAGCAGTTATGGGGTGAACGAGCAGTACTTC
-	TRBV20-1	TRBD2	TRBJ2-3	CSAHLAGSPEDTQYF	TGCAGTGCACACTTAGCGGGGAGTCCCGAAGATACGCAGTATTTT
few	TRBV11-2	-	TRBJ2-5	CASSPGGQDKETQYF	TGTGCCAGCAGCCCGGGGGGACAGGACAAAGAGACCCAGTACTTC
once	TRBV28	-	TRBJ1-1	CASTEGYNTEAFF	TGTGCCAGCACCGAGGGGTATAACACTGAAGCTTTCTTT
-	TRBV3-1	-	TRBJ2-1	CASSQGHNHNEQFF	TGTGCCAGCAGCCAAGGACATAATCACAATGAGCAGTTCTTC
-	TRBV4-3	-	TRBJ1-5	CASSQDRGWPQHF	TGCGCCAGCAGCCAAGATAGGGGCTGGCCCCAGCATTTT
-	TRBV23-1	-	TRBJ1-3	CASSHYHRGNSGNTIYF	TGCGCCAGCAGTCATTACCATAGGGGAAACTCTGGAAACACCATATATTTT
-	TRBV30	TRBD1	TRBJ2-7	CAWSPSGGWDEQYF	TGTGCCTGGAGCCCGTCAGGGGGATGGGACGAGCAGTACTTC
-	TRBV20-1	-	TRBJ1-2	CSAPSGDPNYGHTF	TGCAGTGCCCCATCCGGGGACCCTAACTATGGCCACACCTTC
-	TRBV7-9	TRBD2	TRBJ2-5	CASSLSGGPYQVETQYF	TGTGCCAGCAGCTTAAGCGGGGGGCCCTATCAGGTTGAGACCCAGTACTTC
-	TRBV3-1	-	TRBJ2-7	CASSQTLEAPHEQYF	TGTGCCAGCAGCCAGACACTAGAGGCACCCCACGAGCAGTACTTC
-	TRBV11-2	TRBD1	TRBJ1-2	CASSLGTGTDLAF	TGTGCCAGCAGCTTAGGAACAGGGACAGATTTAGCCTTC
-	TRBV5-6	-	TRBJ2-5	CASSLALGLETQYF	TGTGCCAGCAGCTTGGCACTAGGGCTGGAGACCCAGTACTTC
-	TRBV27	TRBD2	TRBJ2-7	CASSLTGTSSRYEQYF	TGTGCCAGCAGCCTAACCGGGACTAGCTCTAGGTACGAGCAGTACTTC
-	TRBV12-3/TRBV12-4	-	TRBJ1-2	CASSFRPDGYTF	TGTGCCAGCAGTTTCAGACCGGACGGCTACACCTTC
-	TRBV20-1	-	TRBJ2-3	CSARDPSGSRVVDTQYF	TGCAGTGCTAGAGATCCCTCCGGGAGTAGGGTCGTAGATACGCAGTATTTT